The clone carrying this T cell receptor beta chain occurred a few times. Its antigen is still unknown. Assay: immunoSEQ multiplex PCR; the TCRdb copy retains only in-frame clones and omits some. The sample carries about 40,000 clones, around 87% recorded once. The sample comes from a study of T cells in localized non-small cell lung cancer. Overall study findings and caveats: Sequencing covered just one tumor region, so heterogeneity cannot be ruled out. Tumor showed lower T cell clonality than uninvolved adjacent lung, where it was highest. Longer overall survival associated with higher blood T cell density; shorter survival with higher adjacent-lung clonality. A median approximately 57 of the top 100 tumor clones appeared in adjacent lung.

Trimming removed 5 bases from V and 7 bases from J, with 16 bases in between. Looked up from germline, CDR1 is SGHRS and CDR2 is YFSETQ. The CDR3 has 13 amino acids. The receptor's source is a man aged 35 to 69 with stage I lung adenocarcinoma. The chain links TRBV5-1 to TRBJ2-7; possible D gene TRBD1, 6 bases. Sample: peripheral blood, taken before any cancer treatment. The CDR3 reads CASSGGATIEQYF. CDR3 DNA: TGCGCCAGCAGTGGGGGCGCTACGATTGAGCAGTACTTC. The full variable domain, completed using reference TRBV5-1 and TRBJ2-7, is KAGVTQTPRYLIKTRGQQVTLSCSPISGHRSVSWYQQTPGQGLQFLFEYFSETQRNKGNFPGRFSGRQFSNSRSEMNVSTLELGDSALYLCASSGGATIEQYFGPGTRLTVT.